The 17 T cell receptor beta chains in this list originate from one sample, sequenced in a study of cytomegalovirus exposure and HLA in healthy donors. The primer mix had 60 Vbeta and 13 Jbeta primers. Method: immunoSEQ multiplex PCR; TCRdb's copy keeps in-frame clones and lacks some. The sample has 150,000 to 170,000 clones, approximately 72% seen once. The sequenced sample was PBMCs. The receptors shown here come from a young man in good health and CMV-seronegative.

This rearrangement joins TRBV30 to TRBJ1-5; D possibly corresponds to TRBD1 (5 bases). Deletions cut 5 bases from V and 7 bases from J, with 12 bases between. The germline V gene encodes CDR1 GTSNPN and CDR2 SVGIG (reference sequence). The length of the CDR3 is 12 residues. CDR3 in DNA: TGTGCCTGGGGGCAGGGTTTGCAGCCCCAGCATTTT. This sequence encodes CAWGQGLQPQHF.

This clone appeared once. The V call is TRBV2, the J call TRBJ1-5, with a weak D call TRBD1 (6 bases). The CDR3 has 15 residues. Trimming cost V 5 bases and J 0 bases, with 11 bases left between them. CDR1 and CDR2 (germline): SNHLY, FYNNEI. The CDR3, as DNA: TGTGCCAGCAGTCCACAGGGACGTAGCAATCAGCCCCAGCATTTT. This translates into CASSPQGRSNQPQHF.

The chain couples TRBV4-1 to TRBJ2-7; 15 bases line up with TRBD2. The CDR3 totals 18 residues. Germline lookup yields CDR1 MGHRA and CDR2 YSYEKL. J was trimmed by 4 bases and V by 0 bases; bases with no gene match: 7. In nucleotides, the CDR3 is TGCGCCAGCAGCCAAGATCGGTCTGGGACTAGCGGGAGGTACGAGCAGTACTTC. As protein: CASSQDRSGTSGRYEQYF.

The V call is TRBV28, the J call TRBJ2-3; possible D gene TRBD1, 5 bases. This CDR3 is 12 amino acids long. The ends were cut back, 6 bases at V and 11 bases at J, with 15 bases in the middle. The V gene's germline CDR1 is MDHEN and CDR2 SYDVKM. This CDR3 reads CASRGLGKLQYF. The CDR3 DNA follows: TGTGCCAGCAGGGGGCTGGGCAAACTGCAGTATTTT.

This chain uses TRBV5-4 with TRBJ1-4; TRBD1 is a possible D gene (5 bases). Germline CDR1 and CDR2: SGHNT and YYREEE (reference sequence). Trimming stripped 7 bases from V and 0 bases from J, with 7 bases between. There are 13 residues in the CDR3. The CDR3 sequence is CASQGSTNEKLFF. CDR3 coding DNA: TGTGCCAGCCAGGGCTCAACTAATGAAAAACTGTTTTTT.

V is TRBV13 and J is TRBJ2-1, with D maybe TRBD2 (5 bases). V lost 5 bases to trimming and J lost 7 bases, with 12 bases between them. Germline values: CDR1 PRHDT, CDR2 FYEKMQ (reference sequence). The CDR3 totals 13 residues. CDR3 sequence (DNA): TGTGCCAGCAGCGGTGAGACGGGGAATGAGCAGTTCTTC. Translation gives CASSGETGNEQFF.

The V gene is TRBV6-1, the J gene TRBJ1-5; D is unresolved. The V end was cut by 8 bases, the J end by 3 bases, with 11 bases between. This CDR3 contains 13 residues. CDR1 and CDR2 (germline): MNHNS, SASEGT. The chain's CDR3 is CASGDRVNQPQHF. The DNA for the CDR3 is TGTGCCAGCGGCGACCGGGTCAATCAGCCCCAGCATTTT.

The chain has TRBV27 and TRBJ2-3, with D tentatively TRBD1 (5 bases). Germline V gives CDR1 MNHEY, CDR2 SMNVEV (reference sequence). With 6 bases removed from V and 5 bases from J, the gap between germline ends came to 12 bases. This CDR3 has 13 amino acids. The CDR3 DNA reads TGTGCCAGCAGGGCCTCCACAGGAGATACGCAGTATTTT. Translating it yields CASRASTGDTQYF.

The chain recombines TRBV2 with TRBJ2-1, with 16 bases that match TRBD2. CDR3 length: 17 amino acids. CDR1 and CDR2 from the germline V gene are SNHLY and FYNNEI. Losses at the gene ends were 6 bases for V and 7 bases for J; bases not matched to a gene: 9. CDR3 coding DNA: TGTGCCAGCAGAATCCCGGGACTAGCGGGAGGGTATAATGAGCAGTTCTTC. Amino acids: CASRIPGLAGGYNEQFF. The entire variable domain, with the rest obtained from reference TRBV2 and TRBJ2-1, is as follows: EPEVTQTPSHQVTQMGQEVILRCVPISNHLYFYWYRQILGQKVEFLVSFYNNEISEKSEIFDDQFSVERPDGSNFTLKIRSTKLEDSAMYFCASRIPGLAGGYNEQFFGPGTRLTVL.

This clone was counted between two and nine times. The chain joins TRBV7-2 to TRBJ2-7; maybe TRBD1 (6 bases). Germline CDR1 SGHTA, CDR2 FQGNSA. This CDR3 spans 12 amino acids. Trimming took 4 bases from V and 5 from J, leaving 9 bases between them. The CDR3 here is CASSSTGNEQYF. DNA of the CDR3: TGTGCCAGCAGCTCCACAGGGAACGAGCAGTACTTC.

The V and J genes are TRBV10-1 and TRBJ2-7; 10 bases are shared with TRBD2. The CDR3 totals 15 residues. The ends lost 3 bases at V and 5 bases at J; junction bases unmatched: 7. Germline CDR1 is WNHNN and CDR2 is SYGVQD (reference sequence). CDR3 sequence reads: CASSDPAGGSHEQYF. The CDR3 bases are TGCGCCAGCAGTGACCCAGCGGGAGGGTCCCACGAGCAGTACTTC.

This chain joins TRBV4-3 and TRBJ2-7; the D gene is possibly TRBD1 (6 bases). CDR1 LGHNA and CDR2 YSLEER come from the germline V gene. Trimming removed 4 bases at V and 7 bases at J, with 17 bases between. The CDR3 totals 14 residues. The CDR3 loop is CASSPGTLQGEQYF. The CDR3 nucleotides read TGCGCCAGCAGCCCTGGGACGCTCCAGGGGGAGCAGTACTTC.

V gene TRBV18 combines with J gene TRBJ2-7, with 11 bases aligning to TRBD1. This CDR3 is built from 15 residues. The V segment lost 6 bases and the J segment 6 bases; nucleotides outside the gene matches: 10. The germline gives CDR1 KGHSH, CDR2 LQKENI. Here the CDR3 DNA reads TGTGCCAGCTCTGCCCAGGGGGACAGGGGGTCCGAGCAGTACTTC. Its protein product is CASSAQGDRGSEQYF. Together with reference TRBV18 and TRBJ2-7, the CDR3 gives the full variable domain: NAGVMQNPRHLVRRRGQEARLRCSPMKGHSHVYWYRQLPEEGLKFMVYLQKENIIDESGMPKERFSAEFPKEGPSILRIQQVVRGDSAAYFCASSAQGDRGSEQYFGPGTRLTVT.

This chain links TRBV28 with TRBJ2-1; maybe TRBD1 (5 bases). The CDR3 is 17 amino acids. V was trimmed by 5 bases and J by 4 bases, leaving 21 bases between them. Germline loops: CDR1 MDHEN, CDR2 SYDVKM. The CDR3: CASSPTQAGKEYNEQFF. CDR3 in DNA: TGTGCCAGCAGTCCAACCCAGGCAGGGAAAGAATACAATGAGCAGTTCTTC.

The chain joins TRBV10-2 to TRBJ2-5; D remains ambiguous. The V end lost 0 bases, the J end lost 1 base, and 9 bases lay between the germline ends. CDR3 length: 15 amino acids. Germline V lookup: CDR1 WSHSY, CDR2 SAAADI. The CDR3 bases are TGCGCCAGCAGTGAGTCATCTGGCCGCCAAGAGACCCAGTACTTC. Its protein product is CASSESSGRQETQYF.

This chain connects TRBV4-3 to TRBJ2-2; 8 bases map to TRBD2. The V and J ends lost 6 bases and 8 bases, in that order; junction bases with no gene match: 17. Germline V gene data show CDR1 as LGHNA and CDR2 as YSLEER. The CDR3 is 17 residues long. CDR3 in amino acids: CASSLQPGLGNWGELFF. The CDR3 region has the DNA TGCGCCAGCAGTTTACAACCGGGACTAGGGAACTGGGGGGAGCTGTTTTTT.

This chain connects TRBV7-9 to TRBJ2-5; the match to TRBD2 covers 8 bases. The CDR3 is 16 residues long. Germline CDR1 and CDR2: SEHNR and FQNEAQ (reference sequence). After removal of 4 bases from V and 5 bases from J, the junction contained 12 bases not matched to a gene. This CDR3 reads CASSSNAGGVLETQYF. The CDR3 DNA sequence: TGTGCCAGCAGCTCCAACGCGGGGGGAGTCTTGGAGACCCAGTACTTC.